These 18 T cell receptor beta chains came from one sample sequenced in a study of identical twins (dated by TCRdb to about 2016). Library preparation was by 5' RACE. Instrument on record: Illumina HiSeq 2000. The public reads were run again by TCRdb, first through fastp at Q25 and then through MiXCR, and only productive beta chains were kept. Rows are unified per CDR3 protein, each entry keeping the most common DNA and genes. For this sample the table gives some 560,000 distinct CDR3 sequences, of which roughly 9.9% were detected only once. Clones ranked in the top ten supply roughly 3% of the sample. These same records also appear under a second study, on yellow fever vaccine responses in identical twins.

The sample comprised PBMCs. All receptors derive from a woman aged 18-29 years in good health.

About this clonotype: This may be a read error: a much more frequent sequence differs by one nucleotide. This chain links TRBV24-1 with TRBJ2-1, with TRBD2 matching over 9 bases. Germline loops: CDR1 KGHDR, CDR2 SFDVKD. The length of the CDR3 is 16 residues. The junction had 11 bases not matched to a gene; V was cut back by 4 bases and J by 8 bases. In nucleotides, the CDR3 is TGTGCCACCAGTGAAAGGAATAGCGGGAGCGTCGATGAGCAGTTCTTC. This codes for CATSERNSGSVDEQFF.

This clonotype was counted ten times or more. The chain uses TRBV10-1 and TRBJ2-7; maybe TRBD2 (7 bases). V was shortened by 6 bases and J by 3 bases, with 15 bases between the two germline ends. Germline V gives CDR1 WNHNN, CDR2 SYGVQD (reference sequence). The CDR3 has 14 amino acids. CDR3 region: CASRPTGGSYEQYF. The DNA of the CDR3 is TGCGCCAGCAGGCCGACAGGCGGGAGCTACGAGCAGTACTTC.

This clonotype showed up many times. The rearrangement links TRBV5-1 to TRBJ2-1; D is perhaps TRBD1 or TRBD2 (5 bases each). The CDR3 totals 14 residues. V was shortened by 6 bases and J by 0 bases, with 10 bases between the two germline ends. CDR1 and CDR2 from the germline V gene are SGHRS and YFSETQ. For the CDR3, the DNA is TGCGCCAGCACCCGGGACCCCTCCTACAATGAGCAGTTCTTC. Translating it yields CASTRDPSYNEQFF.

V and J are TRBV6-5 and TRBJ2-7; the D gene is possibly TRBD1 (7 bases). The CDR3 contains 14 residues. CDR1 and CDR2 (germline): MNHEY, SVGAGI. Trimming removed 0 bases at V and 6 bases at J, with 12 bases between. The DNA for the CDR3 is TGTGCCAGCAGTTACTCGGCAGGGGGGATCGAGCAGTACTTC. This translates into CASSYSAGGIEQYF.

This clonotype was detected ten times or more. The CDR3 spells CASTIGKGSYEQYF. The CDR3 nucleotides read TGTGCCAGCACTATTGGGAAAGGAAGCTACGAGCAGTACTTC. This rearrangement joins TRBV12-3 or TRBV12-4 to TRBJ2-7; no firm D call. The CDR3 covers 14 residues. The V end was cut by 7 bases, the J end by 3 bases, with 16 bases between.

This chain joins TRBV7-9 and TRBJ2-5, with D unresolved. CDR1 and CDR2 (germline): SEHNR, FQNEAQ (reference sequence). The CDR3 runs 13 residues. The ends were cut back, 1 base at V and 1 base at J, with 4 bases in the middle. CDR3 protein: CASSLEFQETQYF. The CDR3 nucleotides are TGTGCCAGCAGCTTAGAGTTCCAAGAGACCCAGTACTTC.

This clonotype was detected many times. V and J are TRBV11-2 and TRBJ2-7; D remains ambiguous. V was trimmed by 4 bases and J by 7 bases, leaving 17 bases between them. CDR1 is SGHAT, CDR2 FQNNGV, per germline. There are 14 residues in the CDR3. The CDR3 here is CASSYIPGPGEQYF. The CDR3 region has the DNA TGTGCCAGCAGCTATATCCCCGGCCCTGGAGAGCAGTACTTC.

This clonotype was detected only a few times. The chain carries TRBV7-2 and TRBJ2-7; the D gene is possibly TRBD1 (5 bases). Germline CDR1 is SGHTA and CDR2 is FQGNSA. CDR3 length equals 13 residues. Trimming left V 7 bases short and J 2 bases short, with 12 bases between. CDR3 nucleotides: TGTGCCAGCACCTTCAGGGTACCCTACGAGCAGTACTTC. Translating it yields CASTFRVPYEQYF.

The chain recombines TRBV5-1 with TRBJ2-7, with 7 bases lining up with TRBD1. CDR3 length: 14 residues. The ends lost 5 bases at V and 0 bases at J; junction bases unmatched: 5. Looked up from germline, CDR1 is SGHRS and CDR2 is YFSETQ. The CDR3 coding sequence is TGCGCCAGCAGAACCGGACAGGTCTCCTACGAGCAGTACTTC. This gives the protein CASRTGQVSYEQYF.

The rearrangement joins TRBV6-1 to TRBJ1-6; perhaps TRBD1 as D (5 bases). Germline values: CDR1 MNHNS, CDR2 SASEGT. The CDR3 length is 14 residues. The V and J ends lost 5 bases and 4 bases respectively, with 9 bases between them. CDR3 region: CASSTGGYNSPLHF. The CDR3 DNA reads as TGTGCCAGCAGTACGGGGGGGTATAATTCACCCCTCCACTTT.

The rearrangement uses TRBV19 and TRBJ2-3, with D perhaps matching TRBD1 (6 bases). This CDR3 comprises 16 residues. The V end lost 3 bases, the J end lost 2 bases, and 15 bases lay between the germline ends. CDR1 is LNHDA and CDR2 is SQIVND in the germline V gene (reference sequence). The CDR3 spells CASSISGTLSTDTQYF. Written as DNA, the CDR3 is TGTGCCAGTAGTATTTCCGGGACATTATCCACAGATACGCAGTATTTT.

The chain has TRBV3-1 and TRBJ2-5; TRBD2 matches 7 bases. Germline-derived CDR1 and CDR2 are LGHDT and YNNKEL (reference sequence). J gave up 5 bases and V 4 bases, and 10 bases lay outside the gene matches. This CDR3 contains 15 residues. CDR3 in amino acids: CASSPTPGRAETQYF. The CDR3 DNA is TGTGCCAGCAGCCCAACACCAGGGAGGGCCGAGACCCAGTACTTC.

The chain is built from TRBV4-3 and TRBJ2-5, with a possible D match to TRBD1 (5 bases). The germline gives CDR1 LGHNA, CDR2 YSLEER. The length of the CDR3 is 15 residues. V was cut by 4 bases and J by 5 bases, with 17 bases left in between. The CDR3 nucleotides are TGCGCCAGCAGCCCCGACCGGCAGGGATGGGAGACCCAGTACTTC. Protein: CASSPDRQGWETQYF.

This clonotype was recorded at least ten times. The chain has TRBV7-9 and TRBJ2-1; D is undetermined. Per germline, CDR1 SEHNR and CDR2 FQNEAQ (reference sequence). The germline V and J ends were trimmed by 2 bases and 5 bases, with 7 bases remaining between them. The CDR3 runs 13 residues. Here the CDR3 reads CASSLNVDNEQFF. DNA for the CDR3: TGTGCCAGCAGCTTAAATGTGGACAATGAGCAGTTCTTC. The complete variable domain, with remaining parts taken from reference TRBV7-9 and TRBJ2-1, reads DTGVSQNPRHKITKRGQNVTFRCDPISEHNRLYWYRQTLGQGPEFLTYFQNEAQLEKSRLLSDRFSAERPKGSFSTLEIQRTEQGDSAMYLCASSLNVDNEQFFGPGTRLTVL.

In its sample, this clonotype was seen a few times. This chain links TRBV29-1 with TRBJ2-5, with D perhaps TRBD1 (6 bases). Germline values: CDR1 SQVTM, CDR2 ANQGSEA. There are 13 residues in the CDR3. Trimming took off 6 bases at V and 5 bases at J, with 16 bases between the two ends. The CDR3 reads CSVAPGVRETQYF. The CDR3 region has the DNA TGCAGCGTGGCCCCAGGGGTCCGGGAGACCCAGTACTTC.

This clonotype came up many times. The CDR3 nucleotides read TGTGCCAGCAGCTACACCGGGCCGAGTACCGCTGGGGAGCAGTTCTTC. This encodes CASSYTGPSTAGEQFF. J is TRBJ2-1 and V is TRBV7-2; the D is unclear. The ends were cut back, 4 bases at V and 10 bases at J, with 23 bases in the middle. Germline values: CDR1 SGHTA, CDR2 FQGNSA. The CDR3 has 16 residues.

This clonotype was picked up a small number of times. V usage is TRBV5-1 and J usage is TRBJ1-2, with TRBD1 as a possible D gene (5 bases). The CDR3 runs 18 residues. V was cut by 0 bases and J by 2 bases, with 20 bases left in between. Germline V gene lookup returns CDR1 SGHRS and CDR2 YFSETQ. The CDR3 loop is CASSLASGFGEVNYGYTF. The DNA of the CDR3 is TGCGCCAGCAGCTTGGCATCAGGGTTTGGTGAGGTGAACTATGGCTACACCTTC.

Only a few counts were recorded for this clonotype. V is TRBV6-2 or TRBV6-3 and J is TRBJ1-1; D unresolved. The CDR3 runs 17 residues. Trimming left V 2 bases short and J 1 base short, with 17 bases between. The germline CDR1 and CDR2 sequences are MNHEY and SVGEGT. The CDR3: CASSYRQIGATNTEAFF. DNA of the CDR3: TGTGCCAGCAGTTACCGACAAATCGGTGCAACGAACACTGAAGCTTTCTTT.